These 5 T cell receptor beta chains were all obtained from the same sample, sequenced in a study of CD8 T cells in Susac syndrome. Random hexamers were used to reverse transcribe roughly 0.45 to 1 ug of RNA. TCRdb used MiXCR to reprocess the immunoSEQ multiplex PCR reads, holding one entry per CDR3 protein. The table lists just over 150,000 distinct CDR3 sequences, just under 95% of them singletons. Sample: CD8+ T cells from PBMCs. Every receptor here comes from a human donor with multiple sclerosis.

As for this clonotype: The junction does not match germline at one end; this may be a read error. The chain combines TRBV5-1 with TRBJ2-3, with a possible D match to TRBD2 (6 bases). From germline, CDR1 is SGHRS and CDR2 YFSETQ. CDR3 length: 14 residues. CDR3 region: CASSSPGGTGTQYF. The CDR3 nucleotides read TGCGCCAGCAGCTCCCCCGGGGGTACAGGTACGCAGTATTTT.

This clonotype was seen a single time. The chain combines TRBV15 with TRBJ2-7; D is unresolved. Trimming left V 8 bases short and J 0 bases short, with 8 bases between. The CDR3 covers 12 residues. Germline V lookup: CDR1 LNHNV, CDR2 YYDKDF (reference sequence). The CDR3 here is CATQGSSYEQYF. CDR3 DNA: TGTGCCACCCAAGGTAGCTCCTACGAGCAGTACTTC.

In its sample, this clonotype was seen once. The chain links TRBV7-2 to TRBJ1-1, with D possibly matching TRBD1 (5 bases). CDR3 length equals 14 residues. V lost 5 bases and J 4 bases, leaving 14 bases between the germline ends. The V gene's germline CDR1 is SGHTA and CDR2 FQGNSA. The CDR3 bases are TGTGCCAGCAGCGCGGGGACCCTTCGCACTGAAGCTTTCTTT. Its translation: CASSAGTLRTEAFF.

Only one count was recorded for this clonotype. The V call is TRBV6-2 or TRBV6-3, the J call TRBJ2-3; either TRBD1 or TRBD2 may fit D (5 bases each). Germline V CDR1 and CDR2: MNHEY, SVGEGT. The length of the CDR3 is 12 residues. Trimming shortened V by 5 bases and J by 13 bases, and 16 bases separated the two germline ends. This chain's CDR3 is CASSPGRLVEYF. In nucleotides, the CDR3 is TGTGCCAGCAGTCCGGGACGCCTAGTGGAGTATTTT.

The V gene is TRBV20-1, the J gene TRBJ1-2; 8 bases line up with TRBD1. Germline V CDR1 and CDR2: DFQATT, SNEGSKA (reference sequence). With V trimmed by 3 bases and J by 4 bases, 16 bases remained unmatched. The CDR3 has 17 residues. CDR3 in DNA: TGCAGTGCTAGGCCGACAAAGGGACAGGTCGAGGCCTATGGCTACACCTTC. It yields the protein CSARPTKGQVEAYGYTF.